What follows describes a single TCR beta chain. Its antigen is currently unknown. This record belongs to a study of cytomegalovirus exposure and HLA in healthy donors. Study results and caveats: A missense variant in DCLRE1C was later tied to TCR beta V- and J-gene trimming. Excluded were some V segments that proved indistinguishable, including TRBV6-2 and TRBV6-3.

This CDR3 has 14 amino acids. Germline V gene lookup returns CDR1 LGHNA and CDR2 YNFKEQ. The J segment lost 1 base and the V segment lost 5 bases, leaving 3 bases of the junction unmatched. Whereas donors were nominally healthy upon sampling, unrecorded immune exposures were probable. The PCR employed 60 Vbeta primers together with 13 Jbeta primers. Libraries were prepared by immunoSEQ multiplex PCR; TCRdb keeps only in-frame clonotypes and omits some of them. The table lists tens of thousands of clones, around 67% of them singletons, with around a fifth in the top ten. This chain connects TRBV4-2 to TRBJ2-5; 8 bases match TRBD2. Material: PBMCs. The clonotype originates from a woman aged 45-65 years in good health and CMV-seropositive. As DNA, the CDR3 is TGTGCCAGCAGCATAACTAGCGGCCAAGAGACCCAGTACTTC. Its translation is CASSITSGQETQYF.